The next 20 T cell receptor beta chains were all read from a single sample in a study of regulatory T cells in long-lasting Graves disease. Time point noted: newly diagnosed GD, antithyroid drugs for less than 3 months. PBMC RNA was the source of the TCR library. Building of the TCR beta libraries involved iRepertoire HTBI primers and Arm-PCR of CDR3 regions. TCRdb re-called the multiplex PCR reads with MiXCR, one entry per CDR3 protein. This sample yields about 360,000 distinct CDR3 sequences, of which about a sixth are seen a single time; 20% to 25% belongs to the top ten. The sample also formed part of further work on T cells in Graves' hyperthyroidism and ophthalmopathy.

The sample consisted of peripheral blood mononuclear cells (PBMCs), taken at new diagnosis, from a patient treated with antithyroid drugs. Every receptor here comes from a young woman with Graves disease.

At least ten counts were recorded for this clonotype. The gene calls are TRBV7-2 and TRBJ1-2; D call uncertain. CDR1 and CDR2 from the germline V gene are SGHTA and FQGNSA. This CDR3 is 12 amino acids long. V was cut by 5 bases and J by 8 bases, with 12 bases left in between. CDR3 protein: CASSTPRTGYTF. CDR3 nucleotides: TGTGCCAGCAGCACACCCCGGACGGGCTACACCTTC.

The V gene is TRBV5-1, the J gene TRBJ2-2; D is unclear. V was trimmed by 7 bases and J by 4 bases, leaving 14 bases between them. Looked up from germline, CDR1 is SGHRS and CDR2 is YFSETQ. CDR3 size: 14 residues. DNA for the CDR3: TGCGCCAGCGGCCGGGTAGCAGTCACCGGGGAGCTGTTTTTT. Protein: CASGRVAVTGELFF.

This clonotype was counted many times. V and J are TRBV28 and TRBJ2-2; 7 bases match TRBD2. CDR1 and CDR2 (germline): MDHEN, SYDVKM. J was trimmed by 6 bases and V by 3 bases; bases with no gene match: 19. CDR3 size: 19 residues. The CDR3 DNA sequence: TGTGCCAGCAGTTTCGCAACAGATACCGGGACTACACCCCCCGGGGAGCTGTTTTTT. As protein: CASSFATDTGTTPPGELFF.

This clonotype has a handful of counts. This rearrangement joins TRBV3-1 to TRBJ1-1, with no clear D. The CDR3 is 13 amino acids. Trimming took off 5 bases at V and 5 bases at J, with 12 bases between the two ends. The germline V gene has CDR1 LGHDT and CDR2 YNNKEL (reference sequence). CDR3 protein: CASSSVEATEAFF. The CDR3 coding sequence is TGTGCCAGCAGCTCGGTGGAGGCGACTGAAGCTTTCTTT.

This clonotype occurred many times. The V and J genes are TRBV28 and TRBJ2-5; 7 positions match TRBD1. The germline V gene has CDR1 MDHEN and CDR2 SYDVKM. The junction had 14 bases not matched to a gene; V was cut back by 5 bases and J by 2 bases. CDR3 size: 17 residues. The CDR3 sequence: CASSLPLMGDRQETQYF. As DNA, the CDR3 is TGTGCCAGCAGTCTACCCTTGATGGGGGACAGACAAGAGACCCAGTACTTC.

Worth noting for this clonotype: Given a much more abundant clone one base away, this may be a read error. J is TRBJ1-1 and V is TRBV30, with D unresolved. Per germline, CDR1 GTSNPN and CDR2 SVGIG (reference sequence). Between the trimmed V and J ends, which lost 2 bases and 2 bases, there was a span of 6 bases. This CDR3 spans 12 amino acids. CDR3: CAWSPANTEAFF. DNA of the CDR3: TGTGCCTGGAGTCCCGCAAACACTGAAGCTTTCTTT. Drawing the rest from reference TRBV30 and TRBJ1-1, the complete variable domain is SQTIHQWPATLVQPVGSPLSLECTVEGTSNPNLYWYRQAAGRGLQLLFYSVGIGQISSEVPQNLSASRPQDRQFILSSKKLLLSDSGFYLCAWSPANTEAFFGQGTRLTVV.

There are many counts of this clonotype. The rearrangement links TRBV2 to TRBJ2-2, with no clear D. Trimming cost V 2 bases and J 6 bases, with 7 bases left between them. Per germline, CDR1 SNHLY and CDR2 FYNNEI. The CDR3 extends over 13 amino acids. The CDR3 DNA sequence: TGTGCCAGCAGTGAACTCCCGTCCGGGGAGCTGTTTTTT. As protein: CASSELPSGELFF.

This clonotype was counted between two and nine times. The chain joins TRBV6-6 to TRBJ1-1; 7 nucleotides agree with TRBD1. The CDR3 extends over 16 amino acids. CDR1 is MNHNY, CDR2 SVGAGI, per germline (reference sequence). V dropped 0 bases and J dropped 0; count of bases not matched to a gene: 4. CDR3 nucleotide sequence: TGTGCCAGCAGTTACTCGCGGACAGGCTTGAACACTGAAGCTTTCTTT. Protein product: CASSYSRTGLNTEAFF.

In this sample, this clonotype turned up many times. V and J are TRBV5-1 and TRBJ1-2; D ambiguous. The CDR3 has 14 residues. The germline V gene encodes CDR1 SGHRS and CDR2 YFSETQ. V shed 0 bases and J shed 4 bases, with 10 bases lying between them. As DNA, the CDR3 is TGCGCCAGCAGCTTGGAGCGCTCCCTCTATGGCTACACCTTC. Protein product: CASSLERSLYGYTF.

This clonotype has more than one count but fewer than ten. The gene calls are TRBV20-1 and TRBJ2-3; D remains unclear. There are 13 residues in the CDR3. Germline V gene sequence: CDR1 DFQATT, CDR2 SNEGSKA (reference sequence). Trimming removed 0 bases at V and 6 bases at J, with 10 bases between. The CDR3 loop is CSARDMTLDTQYF. The CDR3, as DNA: TGCAGTGCTAGAGATATGACATTGGATACGCAGTATTTT.

This clonotype occurred a few times. A much larger clone differs by one base, so this may be a read error. The chain links TRBV30 to TRBJ1-1; D perhaps matches TRBD1 (5 bases). V shed 1 base and J shed 10 bases, with 19 bases lying between them. Germline assignment: CDR1 GTSNPN and CDR2 SVGIG (reference sequence). The CDR3 is 14 residues long. The CDR3 loop reads CAWSGVGALFGAFF. CDR3 in DNA: TGTGCCTGGAGTGGAGTCGGGGCGTTGTTTGGAGCTTTCTTT. Full variable domain (missing parts from reference TRBV30 and TRBJ1-1): SQTIHQWPATLVQPVGSPLSLECTVEGTSNPNLYWYRQAAGRGLQLLFYSVGIGQISSEVPQNLSASRPQDRQFILSSKKLLLSDSGFYLCAWSGVGALFGAFFGQGTRLTVV.

The chain joins TRBV12-3 or TRBV12-4 to TRBJ1-5; D possibly corresponds to TRBD1 (6 bases). This CDR3 is 15 amino acids long. Between the trimmed V and J ends, which lost 5 bases and 10 bases, there was a span of 21 bases. The CDR3 nucleotides are TGTGCCAGCAGTCCGTCGGGGGGCGCGAGGGGTCCCCAGCATTTT. This translates into CASSPSGGARGPQHF.

This chain links TRBV27 with TRBJ1-6; weak D call: TRBD1 (5 bases). The germline V and J ends were trimmed by 6 bases and 7 bases, with 16 bases remaining between them. This CDR3 is 15 amino acids long. From germline, CDR1 is MNHEY and CDR2 SMNVEV (reference sequence). CDR3 protein: CASRLELRGNSPLHF. The CDR3 nucleotides are TGTGCCAGCAGGCTCGAACTTCGGGGCAATTCACCCCTCCACTTT.

This CDR3 reads CASSIRNPYEQYF. The CDR3 DNA reads as TGTGCCAGCAGCATCCGAAACCCGTACGAGCAGTACTTC. V gene TRBV5-5 combines with J gene TRBJ2-7; D not resolved. Germline V gene sequence: CDR1 SGHKS, CDR2 YYEKEE (reference sequence). V lost 4 bases, J lost 4 bases, and 12 bases lay in between. The CDR3 sequence is 13 residues long.

This clonotype occurred many times. This chain uses TRBV20-1 with TRBJ2-3; D gene ambiguous. The V gene lost 5 bases and the J gene lost 3 bases, with 12 bases spanning the gap. The CDR3 contains 13 residues. Germline CDR1 DFQATT, CDR2 SNEGSKA (reference sequence). CDR3 residues: CSAHEPRTDTQYF. The DNA of the CDR3 is TGCAGTGCTCATGAACCTAGGACAGATACGCAGTATTTT.

This clonotype was seen at least ten times. The chain recombines TRBV2 with TRBJ2-3, with 9 bases aligning to TRBD2. Germline V CDR1 and CDR2: SNHLY, FYNNEI. Trimming cost V 3 bases and J 2 bases; bases outside gene matches: 6. This CDR3 region has 16 residues. DNA for the CDR3: TGTGCCAGCAGTGAGAAGCGGGGGGTAGACACAGATACGCAGTATTTT. Translating it yields CASSEKRGVDTDTQYF. The full variable domain, its missing parts supplied by reference TRBV2 and TRBJ2-3, is EPEVTQTPSHQVTQMGQEVILRCVPISNHLYFYWYRQILGQKVEFLVSFYNNEISEKSEIFDDQFSVERPDGSNFTLKIRSTKLEDSAMYFCASSEKRGVDTDTQYFGPGTRLTVL.

Comment on this clonotype: This clone may be a read error of a much larger clone one base away. Because it lacks the conserved phenylalanine or tryptophan at the end, this CDR3 is likely a read error. This sequence joins TRBV27 and TRBJ2-3; D ambiguous. The germline V gene encodes CDR1 MNHEY and CDR2 SMNVEV (reference sequence). The CDR3 length is 13 residues. With 6 bases removed from V and 4 bases from J, the gap between germline ends came to 11 bases. CDR3 protein: CASREGWADTQYL. CDR3 nucleotide sequence: TGTGCCAGCAGGGAAGGGTGGGCAGATACGCAGTATCTT.

Concerning this clonotype itself: At one end the junction does not follow the germline gene, possibly because of a read error. The chain has TRBV6-4 and TRBJ1-5, with no clear D. Germline-derived CDR1 and CDR2 are MRHNA and SNTAGT. The CDR3 runs 14 residues. The CDR3 DNA is TGTGCCGGCAGTTACAGAAGGTACAATCAGCCCCAGCATTTT. As protein: CAGSYRRYNQPQHF.

The chain's CDR3 is CASREDRGPYNEQFF. In nucleotides, the CDR3 is TGTGCCAGCAGAGAGGACAGGGGACCCTACAATGAGCAGTTCTTC. This chain connects TRBV28 to TRBJ2-1; 9 bases align to TRBD1. This CDR3 has 15 residues. Trimming at V came to 6 bases and at J to 2 bases, leaving 5 bases not matched to a gene. Germline CDR1 and CDR2: MDHEN and SYDVKM. Together with reference TRBV28 and TRBJ2-1, the CDR3 gives the full variable domain: DVKVTQSSRYLVKRTGEKVFLECVQDMDHENMFWYRQDPGLGLRLIYFSYDVKMKEKGDIPEGYSVSREKKERFSLILESASTNQTSMYLCASREDRGPYNEQFFGPGTRLTVL.

The rearrangement uses TRBV15 and TRBJ2-3; 10 nucleotides agree with TRBD2. The CDR3 length is 16 residues. The ends lost 1 base at V and 5 bases at J; junction bases unmatched: 6. Germline loops: CDR1 LNHNV, CDR2 YYDKDF (reference sequence). The CDR3, as DNA: TGTGCCACCAGCAGAGTGTTAGCGGGAGGTGGAGATACGCAGTATTTT. It codes for CATSRVLAGGGDTQYF.